The present entry profiles one T cell receptor beta chain with its context. Its antigen is undetermined. V shed 9 bases, J shed 4 bases, and the junction held 7 bases outside the gene matches. The CDR3 has 14 residues. Germline loops: CDR1 LNHDA, CDR2 SQIVND (reference sequence). This sample is drawn from a study of T cells in tumors after PD-1 blockade. Study overall: Excluded were patients with checkpoint blockade, immunosuppressants, or radiotherapy or other anti-cancer therapy within 4 weeks. General observations from the study: Expanded exhausted CD8+ clones after therapy were mostly novel clonotypes.

The table came from immunoSEQ multiplex PCR; TCRdb's copy has only in-frame clones and leaves some out. The sample holds around 14,000 clones, about 66% seen once. The gene calls are TRBV19 and TRBJ2-2, with TRBD1 matching 8 bases. This receptor was identified in a human donor with cutaneous squamous cell carcinoma. The sequencing used tumor tissue, collected after anti-PD-1 treatment. CDR3 sequence: CASGEQGVTGELFF. The CDR3 nucleotides read TGTGCCAGCGGGGAACAGGGGGTCACCGGGGAGCTGTTTTTT.